The sequence of this T cell receptor beta chain was determined in a study of PD-1 blockade in classical Hodgkin lymphoma. At the level of the study: The patients were dosed with nivolumab 3 mg/kg, infused intravenously every 2 weeks. General observations from the study: Partial responders and progressors had significantly lower baseline TCR diversity. By cycle point C4D1, TCR diversity had risen significantly in CD4+ cells (but not CD8+ cells).

Of note for this clone: No antigen is known for it.

TCRdb keeps only in-frame clones here, not all; method: immunoSEQ multiplex PCR. The sample records over 10,000 clones, roughly 75% being singletons. Patients all relapsed after autologous stem cell transplantation, and there was variation in brentuximab vedotin exposure. Best overall response was complete response, partial response or progressive disease in these relapsed/refractory classical Hodgkin lymphoma patients. The V gene end was trimmed by 0 bases and the J gene end by 7 bases; junction bases not matched to a gene: 11. The germline V gene has CDR1 MRHNA and CDR2 SNTAGT. The CDR3 is 19 residues long.

The chain has TRBV6-4 and TRBJ2-1, with 14 bases aligning to TRBD2. The sample consisted of peripheral blood mononuclear cells (PBMCs), taken at baseline. The origin of this receptor is a human donor with classical Hodgkin lymphoma. CDR3 sequence reads: CASSDSGLAGARPLNEQFF. CDR3 coding DNA: TGTGCCAGCAGTGACTCGGGACTAGCGGGGGCTAGACCCCTTAATGAGCAGTTCTTC.